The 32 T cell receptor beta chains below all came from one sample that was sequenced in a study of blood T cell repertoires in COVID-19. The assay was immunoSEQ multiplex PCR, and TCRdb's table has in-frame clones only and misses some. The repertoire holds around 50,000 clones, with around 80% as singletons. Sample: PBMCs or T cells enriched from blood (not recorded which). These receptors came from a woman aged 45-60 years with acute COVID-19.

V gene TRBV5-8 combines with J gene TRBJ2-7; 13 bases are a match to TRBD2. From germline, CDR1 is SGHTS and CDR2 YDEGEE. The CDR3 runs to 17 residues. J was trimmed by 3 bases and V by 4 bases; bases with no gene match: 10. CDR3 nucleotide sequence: TGTGCCAGCAGCCCCCGGACTAGCGGGGGCTCATTCTACGAGCAGTACTTC. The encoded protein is CASSPRTSGGSFYEQYF.

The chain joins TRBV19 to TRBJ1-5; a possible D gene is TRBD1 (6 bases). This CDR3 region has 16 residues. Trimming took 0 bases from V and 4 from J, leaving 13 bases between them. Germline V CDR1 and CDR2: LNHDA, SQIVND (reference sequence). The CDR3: CASSIEPLDRNQPQHF. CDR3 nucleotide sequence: TGTGCCAGTAGTATAGAGCCCTTGGACAGAAATCAGCCCCAGCATTTT.

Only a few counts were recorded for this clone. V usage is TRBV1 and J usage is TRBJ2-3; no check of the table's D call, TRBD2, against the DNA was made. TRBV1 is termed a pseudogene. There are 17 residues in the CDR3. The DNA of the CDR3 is TGCACCAGCAGCCCCTCCCCGACTAGCGGGGGGACAGATACGCAGTATTTT. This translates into CTSSPSPTSGGTDTQYF.

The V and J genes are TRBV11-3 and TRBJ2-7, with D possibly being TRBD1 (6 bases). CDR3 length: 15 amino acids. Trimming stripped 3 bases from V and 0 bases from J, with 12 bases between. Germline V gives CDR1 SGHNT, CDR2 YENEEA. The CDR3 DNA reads TGTGCCAGCAGCTTTATACAGGGAAGCTCCTACGAGCAGTACTTC. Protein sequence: CASSFIQGSSYEQYF.

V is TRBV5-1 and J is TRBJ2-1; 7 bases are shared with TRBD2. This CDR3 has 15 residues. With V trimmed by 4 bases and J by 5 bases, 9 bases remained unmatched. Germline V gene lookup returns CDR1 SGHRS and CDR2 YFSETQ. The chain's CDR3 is CASSPQAGLNNEQFF. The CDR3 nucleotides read TGCGCCAGCAGCCCCCAAGCGGGACTTAACAATGAGCAGTTCTTC.

The CDR3 coding sequence is TGTGCCTGGAGTGTACCCCTGACAGGGGGCAGGGGCTACACCTTC. This codes for CAWSVPLTGGRGYTF. J is TRBJ1-2 and V is TRBV30; 10 positions match TRBD1. Trimming at V came to 0 bases and at J to 8 bases, leaving 9 bases not matched to a gene. Germline CDR1 is GTSNPN and CDR2 is SVGIG (reference sequence). The CDR3 totals 15 residues.

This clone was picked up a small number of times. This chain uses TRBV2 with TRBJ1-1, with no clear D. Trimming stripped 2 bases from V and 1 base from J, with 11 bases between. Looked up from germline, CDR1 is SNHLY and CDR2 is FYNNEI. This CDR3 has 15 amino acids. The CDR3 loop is CASSEHGVGNTEAFF. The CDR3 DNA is TGTGCCAGCAGTGAACACGGGGTTGGGAACACTGAAGCTTTCTTT.

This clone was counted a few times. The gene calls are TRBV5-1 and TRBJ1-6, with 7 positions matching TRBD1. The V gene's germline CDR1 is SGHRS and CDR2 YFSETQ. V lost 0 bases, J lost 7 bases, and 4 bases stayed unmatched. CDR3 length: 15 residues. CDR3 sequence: CASSLAGQRNSPLHF. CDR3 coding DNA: TGCGCCAGCAGCTTGGCGGGACAGCGAAATTCACCCCTCCACTTT.

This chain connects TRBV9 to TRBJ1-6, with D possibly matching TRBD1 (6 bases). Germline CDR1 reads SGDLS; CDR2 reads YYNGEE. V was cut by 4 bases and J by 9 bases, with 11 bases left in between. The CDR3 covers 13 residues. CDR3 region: CASSSGQTSPLHF. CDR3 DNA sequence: TGTGCCAGCAGCTCCGGACAGACTTCACCCCTCCACTTT.

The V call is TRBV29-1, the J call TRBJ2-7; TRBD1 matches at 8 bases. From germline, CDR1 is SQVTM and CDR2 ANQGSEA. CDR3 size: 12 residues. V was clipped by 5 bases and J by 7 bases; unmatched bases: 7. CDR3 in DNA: TGCAGCGTTAACCAACAGGGGGATGAGCAGTACTTC. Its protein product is CSVNQQGDEQYF.

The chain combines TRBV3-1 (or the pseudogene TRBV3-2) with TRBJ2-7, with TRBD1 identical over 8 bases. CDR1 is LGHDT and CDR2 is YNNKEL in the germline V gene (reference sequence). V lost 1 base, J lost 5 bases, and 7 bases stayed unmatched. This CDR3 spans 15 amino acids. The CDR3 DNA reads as TGTGCCAGCAGCCAAGGTCTGACAGGGGTCCACGAGCAGTACTTC. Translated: CASSQGLTGVHEQYF.

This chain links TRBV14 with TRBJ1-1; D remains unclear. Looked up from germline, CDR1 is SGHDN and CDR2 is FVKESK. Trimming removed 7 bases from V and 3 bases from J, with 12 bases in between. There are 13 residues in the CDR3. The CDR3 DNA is TGTGCCAGCACCCTTACCCGGTACACTGAAGCTTTCTTT. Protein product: CASTLTRYTEAFF.

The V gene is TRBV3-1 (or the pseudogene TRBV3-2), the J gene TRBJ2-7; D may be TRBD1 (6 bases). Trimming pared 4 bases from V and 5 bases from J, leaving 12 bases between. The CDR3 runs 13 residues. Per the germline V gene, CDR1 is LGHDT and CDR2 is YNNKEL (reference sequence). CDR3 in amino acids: CASSRSSGDEQYF. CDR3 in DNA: TGTGCCAGCAGCCGATCATCAGGGGACGAGCAGTACTTC.

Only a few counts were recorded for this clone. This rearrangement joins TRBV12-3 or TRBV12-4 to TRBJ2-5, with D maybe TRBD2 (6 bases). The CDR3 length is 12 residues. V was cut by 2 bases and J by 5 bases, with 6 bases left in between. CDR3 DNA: TGTGCCAGCAGTTTACTAGCGGAGACCCAGTACTTC. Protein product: CASSLLAETQYF.

CDR3 sequence (DNA): TGTGCCAGCAGCTCGACCCAGGGGGCCAACACCGGGGAGCTGTTTTTT. Protein product: CASSSTQGANTGELFF. The gene calls are TRBV7-3 and TRBJ2-2; TRBD1 matches at 8 bases. J was trimmed by 2 bases and V by 4 bases; bases with no gene match: 6. Germline V gene sequence: CDR1 SGHTA, CDR2 FQGTGA. The CDR3 is 16 residues long.

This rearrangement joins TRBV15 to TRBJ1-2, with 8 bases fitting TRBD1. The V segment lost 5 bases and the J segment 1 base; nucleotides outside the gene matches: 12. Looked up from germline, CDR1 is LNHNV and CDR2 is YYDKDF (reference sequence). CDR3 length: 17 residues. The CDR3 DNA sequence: TGTGCCACCAGCGGGCTCTTCTCGACAGGGGTTAACTATGGCTACACCTTC. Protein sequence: CATSGLFSTGVNYGYTF.

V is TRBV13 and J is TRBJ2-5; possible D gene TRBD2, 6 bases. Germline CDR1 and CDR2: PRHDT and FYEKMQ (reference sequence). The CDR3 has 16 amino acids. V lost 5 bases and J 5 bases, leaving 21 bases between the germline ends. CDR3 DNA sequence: TGTGCCAGCAGCCCCCGTGGGGCTAGCGTTTGGGAGACCCAGTACTTC. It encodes CASSPRGASVWETQYF. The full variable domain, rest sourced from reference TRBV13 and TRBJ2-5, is AAGVIQSPRHLIKEKRETATLKCYPIPRHDTVYWYQQGPGQDPQFLISFYEKMQSDKGSIPDRFSAQQFSDYHSELNMSSLELGDSALYFCASSPRGASVWETQYFGPGTRLLVL.

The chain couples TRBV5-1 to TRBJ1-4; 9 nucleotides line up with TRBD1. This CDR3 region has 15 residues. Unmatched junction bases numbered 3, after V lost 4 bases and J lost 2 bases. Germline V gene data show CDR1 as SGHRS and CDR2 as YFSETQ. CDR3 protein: CASSNGQGTNEKLFF. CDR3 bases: TGCGCCAGCAGCAACGGACAGGGGACTAATGAAAAACTGTTTTTT.

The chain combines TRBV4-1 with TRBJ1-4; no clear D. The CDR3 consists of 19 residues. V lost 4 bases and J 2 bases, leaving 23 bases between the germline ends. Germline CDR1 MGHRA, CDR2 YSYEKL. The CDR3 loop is CASSRLLLGVMATNEKLFF. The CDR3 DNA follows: TGCGCCAGCAGCCGTCTCCTTTTGGGCGTAATGGCGACTAATGAAAAACTGTTTTTT.

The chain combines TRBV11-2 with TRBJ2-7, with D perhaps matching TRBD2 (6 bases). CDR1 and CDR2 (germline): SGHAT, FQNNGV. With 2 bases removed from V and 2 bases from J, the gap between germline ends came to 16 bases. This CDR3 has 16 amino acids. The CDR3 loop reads CASSLHANGLTYEQYF. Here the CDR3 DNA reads TGTGCCAGCAGCTTACATGCCAACGGACTAACCTACGAGCAGTACTTC.

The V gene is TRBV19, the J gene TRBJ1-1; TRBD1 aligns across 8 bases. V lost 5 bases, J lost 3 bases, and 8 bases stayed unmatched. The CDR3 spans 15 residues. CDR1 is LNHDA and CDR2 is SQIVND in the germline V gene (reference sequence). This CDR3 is CASSRRGRKDTEAFF. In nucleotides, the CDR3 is TGTGCCAGTAGTCGCAGGGGGCGGAAAGACACTGAAGCTTTCTTT.

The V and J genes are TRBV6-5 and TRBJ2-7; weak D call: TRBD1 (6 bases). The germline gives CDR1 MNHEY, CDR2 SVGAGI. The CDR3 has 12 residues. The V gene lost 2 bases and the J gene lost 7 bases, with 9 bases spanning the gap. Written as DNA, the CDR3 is TGTGCCAGCAGTTACCAGGGGTGGGAGCAGTACTTC. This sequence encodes CASSYQGWEQYF.

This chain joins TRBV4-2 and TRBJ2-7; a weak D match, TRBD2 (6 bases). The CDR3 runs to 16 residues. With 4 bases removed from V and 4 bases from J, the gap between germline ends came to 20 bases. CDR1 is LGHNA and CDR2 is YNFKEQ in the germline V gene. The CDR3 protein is CASSPFQTPGGYEQYF. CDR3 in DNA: TGTGCCAGCAGCCCCTTCCAGACTCCCGGAGGGTACGAGCAGTACTTC.

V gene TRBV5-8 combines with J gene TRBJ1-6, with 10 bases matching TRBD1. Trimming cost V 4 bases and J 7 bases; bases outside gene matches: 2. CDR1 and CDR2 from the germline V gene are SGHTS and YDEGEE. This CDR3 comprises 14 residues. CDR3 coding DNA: TGTGCCAGCAGCCCGGACAGGGGGAATTCACCCCTCCACTTT. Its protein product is CASSPDRGNSPLHF.

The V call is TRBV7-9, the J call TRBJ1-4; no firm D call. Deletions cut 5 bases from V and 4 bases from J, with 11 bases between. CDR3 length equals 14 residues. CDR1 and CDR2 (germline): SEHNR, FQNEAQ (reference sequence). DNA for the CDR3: TGTGCCAGCAGCCGGGAGGGAAATAATGAAAAACTGTTTTTT. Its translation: CASSREGNNEKLFF.

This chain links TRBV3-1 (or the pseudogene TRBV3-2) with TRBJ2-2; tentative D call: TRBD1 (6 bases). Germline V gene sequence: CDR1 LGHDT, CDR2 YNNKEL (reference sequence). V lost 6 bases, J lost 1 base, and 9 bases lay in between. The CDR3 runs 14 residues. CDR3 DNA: TGTGCCAGCAGGGGGACATTGAACACCGGGGAGCTGTTTTTT. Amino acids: CASRGTLNTGELFF.

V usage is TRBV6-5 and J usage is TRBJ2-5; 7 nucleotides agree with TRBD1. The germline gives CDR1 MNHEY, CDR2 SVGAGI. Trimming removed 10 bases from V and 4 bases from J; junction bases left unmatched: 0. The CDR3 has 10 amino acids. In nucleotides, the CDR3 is TGTGCCACAGGGGGAGAGACCCAGTACTTC. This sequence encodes CATGGETQYF.

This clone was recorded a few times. The CDR3 spells CASSLNPAGAFYEQYF. The CDR3 DNA reads TGCGCCAGCAGCTTGAATCCTGCGGGGGCGTTCTACGAGCAGTACTTC. The rearrangement links TRBV5-1 to TRBJ2-7, with D perhaps matching TRBD2 (7 bases). This CDR3 is 16 amino acids long. Per the germline V gene, CDR1 is SGHRS and CDR2 is YFSETQ. V lost 1 base, J lost 3 bases, and 17 bases lay in between.

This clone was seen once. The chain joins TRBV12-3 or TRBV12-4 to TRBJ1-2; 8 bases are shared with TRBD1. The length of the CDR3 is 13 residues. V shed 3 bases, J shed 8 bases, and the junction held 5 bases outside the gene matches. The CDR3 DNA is TGTGCCAGCAGTTTCCAGGGGGCTGGCGGCTACACCTTC. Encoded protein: CASSFQGAGGYTF.

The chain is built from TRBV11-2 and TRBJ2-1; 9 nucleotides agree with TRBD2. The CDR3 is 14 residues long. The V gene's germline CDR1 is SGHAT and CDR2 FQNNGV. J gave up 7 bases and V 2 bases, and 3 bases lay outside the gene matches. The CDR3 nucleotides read TGTGCCAGCAGCTTATTAGCGGGGGAGAATGAGCAGTTCTTC. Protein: CASSLLAGENEQFF.

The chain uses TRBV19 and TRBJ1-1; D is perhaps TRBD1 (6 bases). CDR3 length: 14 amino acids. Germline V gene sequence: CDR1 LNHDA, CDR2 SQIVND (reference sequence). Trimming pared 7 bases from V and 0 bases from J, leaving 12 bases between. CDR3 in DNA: TGTGCCAGTATCCCGGACAGTGTGAACACTGAAGCTTTCTTT. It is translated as CASIPDSVNTEAFF. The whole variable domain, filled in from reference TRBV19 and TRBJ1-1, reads DGGITQSPKYLFRKEGQNVTLSCEQNLNHDAMYWYRQDPGQGLRLIYYSQIVNDFQKGDIAEGYSVSREKKESFPLTVTSAQKNPTAFYLCASIPDSVNTEAFFGQGTRLTVV.

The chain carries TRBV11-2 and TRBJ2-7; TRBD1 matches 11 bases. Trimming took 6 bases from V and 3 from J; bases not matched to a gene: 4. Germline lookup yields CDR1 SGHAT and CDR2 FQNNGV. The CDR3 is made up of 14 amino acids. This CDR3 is CASRPGTGGYEQYF. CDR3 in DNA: TGTGCCAGCAGACCCGGGACAGGGGGCTACGAGCAGTACTTC.